Following are 22 T cell receptor beta chains from one sample sequenced in a study of T cell responses to AZD1222 COVID-19 vaccine. Measured with immunoSEQ multiplex PCR; TCRdb has only the in-frame clones, and not every one. The table records around 100,000 clones, over 90% of them present only once. The source material was peripheral blood, sampled on day 0 of AZD1222 vaccination. The receptors derive from an adult in good health.

This clone was seen a single time. V gene TRBV24-1 combines with J gene TRBJ1-2; TRBD1 aligns across 9 bases. CDR1 is KGHDR, CDR2 SFDVKD, per germline. The trim removed 6 bases at V and 8 bases at J, leaving 6 bases unmatched. CDR3 size: 13 residues. CDR3 amino acids: CATSPGQGHGYTF. The CDR3 nucleotides read TGTGCCACCAGTCCCGGACAGGGGCACGGCTACACCTTC.

The genes are TRBV6-1 and TRBJ2-7; a possible D gene is TRBD2 (6 bases). Germline V gives CDR1 MNHNS, CDR2 SASEGT. V was clipped by 2 bases and J by 5 bases, with 16 bases between them. There are 15 residues in the CDR3. The CDR3 bases are TGTGCCAGCAGTGAAACCGCCGGGACTCTTAACGAGCAGTACTTC. It encodes CASSETAGTLNEQYF.

This sequence joins TRBV9 and TRBJ2-7; D is perhaps TRBD2 (6 bases). V was trimmed by 4 bases and J by 0 bases, leaving 17 bases between them. The germline gives CDR1 SGDLS, CDR2 YYNGEE. CDR3 length equals 16 residues. The DNA for the CDR3 is TGTGCCAGCAGCAGGGGATCTGGGACTTACTCCTACGAGCAGTACTTC. Its protein product is CASSRGSGTYSYEQYF.

V usage is TRBV7-2 and J usage is TRBJ2-3; D is uncertain. Germline V gives CDR1 SGHTA, CDR2 FQGNSA. The CDR3 length is 14 residues. V lost 8 bases and J 0 bases, leaving 12 bases between the germline ends. The CDR3 coding sequence is TGTGCCAGCGAGATTGCCTCTAGCACAGATACGCAGTATTTT. Protein product: CASEIASSTDTQYF.

A single count supports this clone. This chain connects TRBV11-2 to TRBJ1-6; no clear D gene. The CDR3 totals 12 residues. Germline lookup yields CDR1 SGHAT and CDR2 FQNNGV. V dropped 5 bases and J dropped 7 bases, with 6 bases sitting between them. As DNA, the CDR3 is TGTGCCAGCAGCAGCGGGAATTCACCCCTCCACTTT. This translates into CASSSGNSPLHF.

This chain joins TRBV7-9 and TRBJ2-5; 7 bases are a match to TRBD1. V shed 5 bases and J 0 bases; nucleotides not matched to a gene: 3. Germline V CDR1 and CDR2: SEHNR, FQNEAQ (reference sequence). The CDR3 runs to 14 residues. The CDR3 loop reads CASSPTGYQETQYF. DNA for the CDR3: TGTGCCAGCAGCCCGACAGGGTACCAAGAGACCCAGTACTTC.

The rearrangement links TRBV7-2 to TRBJ2-1; 13 bases match TRBD2. CDR1 and CDR2 (germline): SGHTA, FQGNSA. The ends lost 0 bases at V and 7 bases at J; junction bases unmatched: 0. The CDR3 length is 15 residues. CDR3 DNA: TGTGCCAGCAGCTTAGCGACTAGCGGGGGGAATGAGCAGTTCTTC. It yields the protein CASSLATSGGNEQFF.

The V gene is TRBV18, the J gene TRBJ1-1; tentatively, D is TRBD1 (5 bases). The germline CDR1 and CDR2 sequences are KGHSH and LQKENI. Trimming took off 0 bases at V and 7 bases at J, with 9 bases between the two ends. This CDR3 is 13 amino acids long. The CDR3 reads CASSPPGAGEAFF. Here the CDR3 DNA reads TGTGCCAGCTCACCACCAGGGGCGGGTGAAGCTTTCTTT.

Of note for this clone: The CDR3 end shows no conserved phenylalanine or tryptophan, and so a read error is likely. Because the CDR3's place on the DNA is in doubt, the DNA is left out and the CDR3 is given as listed by TCRdb. The rearrangement links TRBV12-3 or TRBV12-4 to TRBJ1-6; the table's D gene call, TRBD1, was not cross checked with the DNA. Including both end residues, the CDR3 is 8 amino acids long. The CDR3 loop is CASSLTPK.

The rearrangement joins TRBV6-1 to TRBJ2-5; the D call may be TRBD1 or TRBD2 (7 bases each). V was pared by 3 bases and J by 5 bases, with 19 bases between. Germline CDR1 reads MNHNS; CDR2 reads SASEGT. The CDR3 spans 16 residues. The CDR3 loop reads CASSEQGGTNGETQYF. The CDR3 coding sequence is TGTGCCAGCAGTGAGCAGGGGGGGACAAATGGGGAGACCCAGTACTTC.

The rearrangement links TRBV5-1 to TRBJ2-7, with D unclear. Germline values: CDR1 SGHRS, CDR2 YFSETQ. Trimming pared 4 bases from V and 1 base from J, leaving 15 bases between. The CDR3 length is 15 residues. DNA of the CDR3: TGCGCCAGCAGCGCCGATGTCAGAGTATCCTACGAGCAGTACTTC. It encodes CASSADVRVSYEQYF.

V gene TRBV7-8 combines with J gene TRBJ1-1; TRBD1 is a possible D gene (5 bases). V dropped 8 bases and J dropped 1 base, with 11 bases sitting between them. Germline assignment: CDR1 SGHVS and CDR2 FQNEAQ. This CDR3 is built from 13 residues. The DNA for the CDR3 is TGTGCCAGCCTCCCCGGGGCGAACACTGAAGCTTTCTTT. Protein sequence: CASLPGANTEAFF.

This sequence joins TRBV11-2 and TRBJ2-1; 8 bases map to TRBD2. Looked up from germline, CDR1 is SGHAT and CDR2 is FQNNGV. J was trimmed by 4 bases and V by 3 bases; bases with no gene match: 5. The CDR3 has 15 residues. The CDR3 protein is CASSFGLAGYNEQFF. In DNA, the CDR3 is TGTGCCAGCAGCTTTGGACTAGCCGGTTACAATGAGCAGTTCTTC.

The chain links TRBV10-1 to TRBJ2-1, with a possible D match to TRBD2 (6 bases). This CDR3 is built from 13 residues. V shed 2 bases and J shed 9 bases, with 11 bases lying between them. Germline CDR1 WNHNN, CDR2 SYGVQD (reference sequence). The chain's CDR3 is CASSEVQGGEQFF. CDR3 nucleotide sequence: TGCGCCAGCAGTGAGGTTCAGGGAGGTGAGCAGTTCTTC.

The genes are TRBV6-2 or TRBV6-3 and TRBJ2-7; D not certain. This CDR3 is 11 amino acids long. Germline CDR1 MNHEY, CDR2 SVGEGT. Trimming took 6 bases from V and 4 from J, leaving 7 bases between them. The CDR3 DNA reads as TGTGCCAGCAGCGAGAAATACGAGCAGTACTTC. Its protein is CASSEKYEQYF.

This chain connects TRBV5-1 to TRBJ2-7; D gene uncertain. Germline-derived CDR1 and CDR2 are SGHRS and YFSETQ. This CDR3 is built from 14 residues. The V and J ends lost 5 bases and 2 bases respectively, with 14 bases between them. The CDR3 DNA follows: TGCGCCAGCAGTCCGGACCCCCCCACCTACGAGCAGTACTTC. It is translated as CASSPDPPTYEQYF. The variable domain in full, with the rest retrieved from reference TRBV5-1 and TRBJ2-7, is KAGVTQTPRYLIKTRGQQVTLSCSPISGHRSVSWYQQTPGQGLQFLFEYFSETQRNKGNFPGRFSGRQFSNSRSEMNVSTLELGDSALYLCASSPDPPTYEQYFGPGTRLTVT.

This chain connects TRBV19 to TRBJ1-1, with D uncertain. The CDR3 length is 14 residues. With 6 bases removed from V and 7 bases from J, the gap between germline ends came to 18 bases. Germline V gene sequence: CDR1 LNHDA, CDR2 SQIVND (reference sequence). The CDR3 DNA reads as TGTGCCAGTAGGAGTATACAGCCCGAGGTTGAAGCTTTCTTT. The encoded protein is CASRSIQPEVEAFF.

The rearrangement links TRBV12-5 to TRBJ2-1, with D possibly being TRBD1 or TRBD2 (5 bases each). Germline V gives CDR1 LGHNT, CDR2 FRNRAP. The germline V and J ends were trimmed by 0 bases and 2 bases, with 8 bases remaining between them. This CDR3 comprises 15 residues. The chain's CDR3 is CASGLVRGAYNEQFF. CDR3 in DNA: TGTGCTAGTGGTTTGGTACGAGGGGCCTACAATGAGCAGTTCTTC.

This sequence joins TRBV19 and TRBJ2-2, with 10 bases matching TRBD2. Germline CDR1 is LNHDA and CDR2 is SQIVND (reference sequence). V gave up 3 bases and J gave up 3 bases; unmatched junction bases: 10. This CDR3 has 18 residues. CDR3 loop: CASSMWELAGADTGELFF. In DNA, the CDR3 is TGTGCCAGTAGTATGTGGGAGCTAGCGGGAGCGGACACCGGGGAGCTGTTTTTT. Looking up the rest from reference TRBV19 and TRBJ2-2 gives the full variable domain: DGGITQSPKYLFRKEGQNVTLSCEQNLNHDAMYWYRQDPGQGLRLIYYSQIVNDFQKGDIAEGYSVSREKKESFPLTVTSAQKNPTAFYLCASSMWELAGADTGELFFGEGSRLTVL.

The chain is built from TRBV27 and TRBJ2-2, with 7 bases matching TRBD1. Germline V gene data show CDR1 as MNHEY and CDR2 as SMNVEV (reference sequence). V trimming: 7 bases; J trimming: 2 bases; junction bases outside the gene matches: 4. The CDR3 has 14 amino acids. CDR3 nucleotides: TGTGCCAGCAAGACAGGGCCTAACACCGGGGAGCTGTTTTTT. It encodes CASKTGPNTGELFF.

V and J are TRBV4-2 and TRBJ1-2; D remains ambiguous. From germline, CDR1 is LGHNA and CDR2 YNFKEQ. V lost 1 base, J lost 10 bases, and 7 bases lay in between. The CDR3 totals 11 residues. The CDR3 sequence is CASSQAGSYTF. The CDR3 DNA follows: TGTGCCAGCAGCCAAGCCGGGTCCTACACCTTC.

This chain joins TRBV9 and TRBJ1-1; D gene uncertain. The V and J ends lost 0 bases and 4 bases respectively, with 7 bases between them. CDR3 length: 13 amino acids. The V gene's germline CDR1 is SGDLS and CDR2 YYNGEE. CDR3 sequence reads: CASSVGTSTEAFF. The CDR3 region has the DNA TGTGCCAGCAGCGTAGGCACGAGCACTGAAGCTTTCTTT.